Shown below are 30 T cell receptor beta chains from a single sample sequenced in a study of blood T cell repertoires in COVID-19. Method: immunoSEQ multiplex PCR; TCRdb's copy keeps in-frame clones and lacks some. The sample includes about 330,000 clones, over 80% of them seen just once. Sequenced input: PBMCs or T cells enriched from blood (not recorded which). The receptor set was obtained from a man aged 30-40 years who had recovered from COVID-19.

CDR3: CASSETGTDTQYF. The CDR3 DNA sequence: TGTGCCAGCAGTGAAACAGGCACAGATACGCAGTATTTT. This chain links TRBV6-4 with TRBJ2-3, with unresolved D. The V end was cut by 3 bases, the J end by 1 base, with 5 bases between. The CDR3 has 13 residues. Germline lookup yields CDR1 MRHNA and CDR2 SNTAGT.

The rearrangement uses TRBV11-2 and TRBJ2-3; D might be TRBD2 (5 bases). Deletions cut 2 bases from V and 3 bases from J, with 9 bases between. This CDR3 has 14 residues. CDR1 SGHAT and CDR2 FQNNGV come from the germline V gene. The CDR3 protein is CASSLLSGTDTQYF. The CDR3 bases are TGTGCCAGCAGCTTATTGTCGGGGACAGATACGCAGTATTTT.

This clone was seen more than once but under ten times. The CDR3 DNA follows: TGTGCCAGCAGCTGGGGGGACACCATATATTTT. It encodes CASSWGDTIYF. The V and J genes are TRBV5-6 and TRBJ1-3; TRBD1 is a possible D gene (5 bases). V was cut by 3 bases and J by 8 bases, with 6 bases left in between. Looked up from germline, CDR1 is SGHDT and CDR2 is YYEEEE. This CDR3 has 11 amino acids.

This clone was seen only once. The chain has TRBV5-4 and TRBJ1-2, with TRBD1 matching over 10 bases. The germline V gene has CDR1 SGHNT and CDR2 YYREEE (reference sequence). The CDR3 is 16 amino acids. Losses at the gene ends were 0 bases for V and 3 bases for J; bases not matched to a gene: 5. CDR3 in amino acids: CASSLGQGAHDYGYTF. The CDR3 region has the DNA TGTGCCAGCAGCTTGGGACAGGGGGCCCATGACTATGGCTACACCTTC.

The DNA of the CDR3 is TGTGCCAGCACCCTGGACAGCTACGAGCAGTACTTC. Amino acids: CASTLDSYEQYF. This chain connects TRBV12-3 or TRBV12-4 to TRBJ2-7, with a tentative D call TRBD1 (6 bases). The CDR3 has 12 residues. Trimming removed 7 bases at V and 3 bases at J, with 10 bases between.

V usage is TRBV6-1 and J usage is TRBJ1-3, with no clear D. Per germline, CDR1 MNHNS and CDR2 SASEGT. The CDR3 covers 15 residues. Trimming took off 3 bases at V and 7 bases at J, with 16 bases between the two ends. CDR3 DNA sequence: TGTGCCAGCAGTGAGCTCGGGTCCATAGAGAACACCATATATTTT. It yields the protein CASSELGSIENTIYF.

This clone was observed a few times. The genes are TRBV19 and TRBJ2-2, with TRBD1 matching 10 bases. The germline gives CDR1 LNHDA, CDR2 SQIVND (reference sequence). This CDR3 spans 15 amino acids. V was pared by 3 bases and J by 4 bases, with 2 bases of the junction left unmatched. CDR3 sequence: CASSIGTGVTGELFF. In DNA form, the CDR3 reads TGTGCCAGTAGTATTGGGACAGGGGTCACCGGGGAGCTGTTTTTT.

The V and J genes are TRBV11-2 and TRBJ1-6; TRBD1 matches 8 bases. The CDR3 totals 16 residues. The V and J ends lost 3 bases and 5 bases, in that order; junction bases with no gene match: 6. CDR1 and CDR2 (germline): SGHAT, FQNNGV. For the CDR3, the DNA is TGTGCCAGCAGCTTCAGTCAGGGGGCGGATAATTCACCCCTCCACTTT. Its translation is CASSFSQGADNSPLHF.

This chain connects TRBV7-3 to TRBJ2-2; D unclear. The CDR3 runs 17 residues. Germline CDR1 SGHTA, CDR2 FQGTGA. The V end lost 2 bases, the J end lost 1 base, and 14 bases lay between the germline ends. CDR3 DNA sequence: TGTGCCAGCAGCTTACGGGTGGCGTCCCTGAACACCGGGGAGCTGTTTTTT. This sequence encodes CASSLRVASLNTGELFF.

V is TRBV13 and J is TRBJ1-1; TRBD1 matches 8 bases. The CDR3 runs 15 residues. V trimming: 0 bases; J trimming: 5 bases; junction bases outside the gene matches: 5. Germline CDR1 is PRHDT and CDR2 is FYEKMQ (reference sequence). CDR3 amino acids: CASSLGPGGGTEAFF. CDR3 nucleotide sequence: TGTGCCAGCAGCTTAGGTCCAGGGGGCGGAACTGAAGCTTTCTTT. Full variable domain (outside the CDR3, taken from reference TRBV13 and TRBJ1-1): AAGVIQSPRHLIKEKRETATLKCYPIPRHDTVYWYQQGPGQDPQFLISFYEKMQSDKGSIPDRFSAQQFSDYHSELNMSSLELGDSALYFCASSLGPGGGTEAFFGQGTRLTVV.

The chain has TRBV5-1 and TRBJ1-3; D is ambiguous. Germline assignment: CDR1 SGHRS and CDR2 YFSETQ. The CDR3 length is 16 residues. Between the trimmed V and J ends, which lost 5 bases and 0 bases, there was a span of 15 bases. The CDR3 sequence is CASSPKVGVSGNTIYF. The CDR3 region has the DNA TGCGCCAGCAGTCCAAAGGTGGGCGTCTCTGGAAACACCATATATTTT.

V gene TRBV7-9 combines with J gene TRBJ2-2; D may be TRBD1 (6 bases). The germline V gene encodes CDR1 SEHNR and CDR2 FQNEAQ (reference sequence). V gave up 5 bases and J gave up 0 bases, with 13 bases separating them. This CDR3 is 16 amino acids long. The CDR3 loop is CASSARQDANTGELFF. CDR3 coding DNA: TGTGCCAGCAGCGCCCGACAGGACGCGAACACCGGGGAGCTGTTTTTT.

V is TRBV28 and J is TRBJ2-7, with 12 nucleotides matching TRBD2. This CDR3 comprises 15 residues. Trimming at V came to 5 bases and at J to 3 bases, leaving 5 bases not matched to a gene. In germline, CDR1 is MDHEN, CDR2 SYDVKM. For the CDR3, the DNA is TGTGCCAGCAGTAGACTAGCGGGAGAGTTCTACGAGCAGTACTTC. Protein: CASSRLAGEFYEQYF.

V is TRBV3-1 (or the pseudogene TRBV3-2) and J is TRBJ1-1; D may be TRBD1 (6 bases). V shed 0 bases and J shed 0 bases, with 11 bases lying between them. There are 16 residues in the CDR3. Germline loops: CDR1 LGHDT, CDR2 YNNKEL (reference sequence). CDR3 sequence (DNA): TGTGCCAGCAGCCAAGATTTGTACAGGGTGAACACTGAAGCTTTCTTT. Translating gives CASSQDLYRVNTEAFF.

The J gene is TRBJ1-3, the V gene TRBV28; D not resolved. Trimming stripped 2 bases from V and 4 bases from J, with 6 bases between. This CDR3 region has 13 residues. Germline CDR1 and CDR2: MDHEN and SYDVKM. CDR3 in DNA: TGTGCCAGCAGTTTAGCCGGGGGAAACACCATATATTTT. Amino acid sequence: CASSLAGGNTIYF.

This clone was seen just once. The V call is TRBV12-3 or TRBV12-4, the J call TRBJ2-2; possibly TRBD1 for D (6 bases). There are 13 residues in the CDR3. V was trimmed by 8 bases and J by 6 bases, leaving 13 bases between them. The chain's CDR3 is CASFPGASGELFF. CDR3 DNA sequence: TGTGCCAGCTTCCCAGGGGCGTCCGGGGAGCTGTTTTTT.

This chain connects TRBV13 to TRBJ2-3; no clear D gene. From germline, CDR1 is PRHDT and CDR2 FYEKMQ (reference sequence). V was pared by 1 base and J by 1 base, with 3 bases between. This CDR3 has 13 residues. This CDR3 is CASSLAGTDTQYF. CDR3 nucleotides: TGTGCCAGCAGCTTAGCAGGCACAGATACGCAGTATTTT.

Comments on this clone: At the DNA level, this CDR3 is encoded by other sequences in the same sample as well. The chain uses TRBV5-4 and TRBJ2-5, with 8 bases aligning to TRBD1. The CDR3 contains 13 residues. The V segment lost 4 bases and the J segment 5 bases; nucleotides outside the gene matches: 4. Germline-derived CDR1 and CDR2 are SGHNT and YYREEE (reference sequence). The CDR3 here is CASSLDREETQYF. In nucleotides, the CDR3 is TGTGCCAGCAGCCTGGACAGGGAGGAGACCCAGTACTTC.

The chain couples TRBV18 to TRBJ1-1; 9 nucleotides match TRBD1. The ends lost 0 bases at V and 7 bases at J; junction bases unmatched: 0. Looked up from germline, CDR1 is KGHSH and CDR2 is LQKENI. The CDR3 has 13 residues. Here the CDR3 reads CASSPPTGGEAFF. CDR3 sequence (DNA): TGTGCCAGCTCACCACCGACAGGGGGTGAAGCTTTCTTT.

The CDR3 sequence: CATSDLTDGYTF. The CDR3 nucleotides read TGTGCCACCAGTGATTTGACGGATGGCTACACCTTC. The rearrangement joins TRBV24-1 to TRBJ1-2; no definite D call. Germline CDR1 reads KGHDR; CDR2 reads SFDVKD. This CDR3 comprises 12 residues. The ends were cut back, 0 bases at V and 6 bases at J, with 4 bases in the middle.

J is TRBJ2-7 and V is TRBV9; D may be TRBD2 (6 bases). Trimming took 0 bases from V and 3 from J, leaving 13 bases between them. The germline V gene encodes CDR1 SGDLS and CDR2 YYNGEE. This CDR3 has 15 amino acids. CDR3 coding DNA: TGTGCCAGCAGCGTAGGGACGGGAGCTCGCTACGAGCAGTACTTC. Translating it yields CASSVGTGARYEQYF.

The CDR3 sequence: CASSDLGTGREQYF. In DNA form, the CDR3 reads TGTGCCAGCAGTGACCTCGGGACAGGGCGCGAGCAGTACTTC. The chain carries TRBV6-1 and TRBJ2-7, with 9 bases aligning to TRBD1. CDR1 is MNHNS, CDR2 SASEGT, per germline. The V and J ends lost 3 bases and 6 bases, in that order; junction bases with no gene match: 6. This CDR3 is built from 14 residues.

The chain carries TRBV15 and TRBJ1-4; no definite D call. V shed 6 bases and J shed 0 bases, with 8 bases lying between them. Germline CDR1 LNHNV, CDR2 YYDKDF (reference sequence). The CDR3 length is 14 residues. The CDR3 reads CATRSGATNEKLFF. The CDR3 nucleotides are TGTGCCACCAGGAGCGGTGCAACTAATGAAAAACTGTTTTTT.

Only one count was recorded for this clone. V and J are TRBV5-8 and TRBJ1-4; 7 bases align to TRBD1. The germline V gene encodes CDR1 SGHTS and CDR2 YDEGEE. Unmatched junction bases numbered 13, after V lost 1 base and J lost 4 bases. The CDR3 covers 18 residues. The CDR3 DNA reads TGTGCCAGCAGCTTGATACAGGGGATCCCTTCGGTTAATGAAAAACTGTTTTTT. Translated: CASSLIQGIPSVNEKLFF.

This clone was counted a single time. This chain joins TRBV5-5 and TRBJ1-2, with 9 positions matching TRBD1. Germline V lookup: CDR1 SGHKS, CDR2 YYEKEE (reference sequence). Germline trimming cut 3 bases from V and 4 bases from J; bases unmatched to any gene: 13. The CDR3 contains 17 residues. CDR3 region: CASSSGQGDQYPYGYTF. The DNA of the CDR3 is TGTGCCAGCAGCTCGGGACAGGGCGACCAGTACCCCTATGGCTACACCTTC.

CDR3 residues: CASSQPQGSPYEQYF. The CDR3 DNA follows: TGCGCCAGCAGCCAACCCCAGGGAAGCCCCTACGAGCAGTACTTC. V gene TRBV4-1 combines with J gene TRBJ2-7; TRBD1 might be the D (5 bases). This CDR3 has 15 residues. The germline V gene has CDR1 MGHRA and CDR2 YSYEKL. Trimming left V 2 bases short and J 2 bases short, with 13 bases between.

This chain connects TRBV28 to TRBJ1-5, with D maybe TRBD1 (5 bases). This CDR3 is 17 amino acids long. In germline, CDR1 is MDHEN, CDR2 SYDVKM. V was clipped by 7 bases and J by 1 base, with 20 bases between them. CDR3 sequence reads: CASTPLTGDESNQPQHF. CDR3 nucleotide sequence: TGTGCCAGCACACCTTTGACGGGGGACGAGAGCAATCAGCCCCAGCATTTT.

The chain recombines TRBV9 with TRBJ2-5, with D possibly matching TRBD1 (5 bases). The CDR3 runs to 13 residues. Germline CDR1 reads SGDLS; CDR2 reads YYNGEE. Trimming cost V 2 bases and J 3 bases, with 8 bases left between them. The CDR3 nucleotides read TGTGCCAGCAGCGTTCAAGGGGAAGAGACCCAGTACTTC. Translation: CASSVQGEETQYF.

The chain is built from TRBV4-1 and TRBJ1-1; 9 bases are shared with TRBD1. Germline assignment: CDR1 MGHRA and CDR2 YSYEKL. The CDR3 is 15 amino acids. J gave up 7 bases and V 4 bases, and 10 bases lay outside the gene matches. CDR3 bases: TGCGCCAGCAGCCTTGGGACAGGGCGGAGAGATGAAGCTTTCTTT. This gives the protein CASSLGTGRRDEAFF.

This clone was detected only a few times. The chain is built from TRBV9 and TRBJ1-2; D not certain. The V gene lost 0 bases and the J gene lost 3 bases, with 6 bases spanning the gap. Germline V gene data show CDR1 as SGDLS and CDR2 as YYNGEE. The CDR3 is 13 residues long. Here the CDR3 DNA reads TGTGCCAGCAGCGTAGCCCCGGACTATGGCTACACCTTC. Protein sequence: CASSVAPDYGYTF.